This is a list of T cell receptor beta chains from one sample in a study of shared clonotypes between healthy human individuals. Data came from immunoSEQ multiplex PCR; TCRdb stores just in-frame clones and leaves some out. The data show about 2.1 million clones, just under 95% seen once. The sequenced sample consisted of naive CD8+ T cells from PBMCs. The receptor source for this set is a man between 18 and 35 years old in good health. Some clones in this sample may be carry-over from other donors' samples. Each CDR3 is given with its conserved first and last residue. D genes are given only for firm matches. Not every row has a clone size; where given, it reads once, few, many or a size class.

clone_size: NA; j_call: TRBJ1-1; v_call: TRBV19; d_call: NA; cdr3_aa: CASSIGLGRNTEAFF; cdr3_nt: TGTGCCAGTAGTATAGGGCTGGGCAGGAACACTGAAGCTTTCTTT
clone_size: NA; j_call: TRBJ2-7; v_call: TRBV7-2; d_call: NA; cdr3_aa: CASSQTSAGVHSYEQYF; cdr3_nt: TGTGCCAGCAGCCAAACCTCTGCCGGGGTCCACTCCTACGAGCAGTACTTC
clone_size: once; j_call: TRBJ1-6; v_call: TRBV10-3; d_call: NA; cdr3_aa: CAISEGVSGWGSPLHF; cdr3_nt: TGTGCCATCAGTGAGGGGGTCTCAGGCTGGGGTTCACCCCTCCACTTT
clone_size: NA; j_call: TRBJ2-1; v_call: TRBV10-3; d_call: NA; cdr3_aa: CAISESGLSVRNEQFF; cdr3_nt: TGTGCCATCAGTGAGTCGGGGCTCAGCGTCCGCAATGAGCAGTTCTTC
clone_size: NA; j_call: TRBJ2-7; v_call: TRBV19; d_call: NA; cdr3_aa: CASSIAGVLYEQYF; cdr3_nt: TGTGCCAGTAGTATAGCGGGAGTCTTATACGAGCAGTACTTC
clone_size: NA; j_call: TRBJ1-1; v_call: TRBV30; d_call: TRBD1; cdr3_aa: CAWSPGQGFTEAFF; cdr3_nt: TGTGCCTGGAGTCCAGGACAGGGATTCACTGAAGCTTTCTTT
clone_size: NA; j_call: TRBJ2-3; v_call: TRBV27; d_call: NA; cdr3_aa: CASSFLLTAPPSTDTQYF; cdr3_nt: TGTGCCAGCAGTTTTCTATTGACCGCCCCTCCTAGCACAGATACGCAGTATTTT
clone_size: NA; j_call: TRBJ2-7; v_call: TRBV27; d_call: TRBD1; cdr3_aa: CASSVQGALVWEQYF; cdr3_nt: TGTGCCAGCAGTGTACAGGGGGCCCTGGTTTGGGAGCAGTACTTC
clone_size: NA; j_call: TRBJ2-1; v_call: TRBV19; d_call: NA; cdr3_aa: CASSIRGRTHEQFF; cdr3_nt: TGTGCCAGTAGTATACGGGGCAGGACGCATGAGCAGTTCTTC
clone_size: NA; j_call: TRBJ2-5; v_call: TRBV27; d_call: TRBD2; cdr3_aa: CASRPRGGSETQYF; cdr3_nt: TGTGCCAGCAGGCCCCGGGGCGGGAGCGAGACCCAGTACTTC
clone_size: NA; j_call: TRBJ1-2; v_call: TRBV27; d_call: NA; cdr3_aa: CASSLAGDYGPGGYGYTF; cdr3_nt: TGTGCCAGCAGTTTAGCTGGGGATTACGGACCGGGCGGCTATGGCTACACCTTC
clone_size: once; j_call: TRBJ2-4; v_call: TRBV2; d_call: NA; cdr3_aa: CASLRESGNIQYF; cdr3_nt: TGTGCCAGCCTACGGGAGAGTGGAAACATTCAGTACTTC
clone_size: NA; j_call: TRBJ1-1; v_call: TRBV6-5; d_call: NA; cdr3_aa: CASSYSVRVPEAFF; cdr3_nt: TGTGCCAGCAGTTACTCAGTGAGGGTCCCTGAAGCTTTCTTT
clone_size: NA; j_call: TRBJ2-3; v_call: TRBV19; d_call: TRBD2; cdr3_aa: CASSPPTSGPSSDTQYF; cdr3_nt: TGTGCCAGTAGTCCCCCCACTAGCGGCCCGTCCTCCGATACGCAGTATTTT
clone_size: once; j_call: TRBJ2-7; v_call: TRBV10-2; d_call: TRBD2; cdr3_aa: CASTMTSGSYEQYF; cdr3_nt: TGCGCCAGCACTATGACTAGCGGTTCCTACGAGCAGTACTTC
clone_size: NA; j_call: TRBJ2-1; v_call: TRBV20-1; d_call: NA; cdr3_aa: CSVKGYNEQFF; cdr3_nt: TGCAGTGTAAAGGGCTACAATGAGCAGTTCTTC
clone_size: NA; j_call: TRBJ2-5; v_call: TRBV6-5; d_call: NA; cdr3_aa: CASNGPEETQYF; cdr3_nt: TGTGCCAGTAACGGGCCTGAGGAGACCCAGTACTTC
clone_size: NA; j_call: TRBJ2-7; v_call: TRBV7-9; d_call: TRBD2; cdr3_aa: CASGSTSGRVYEQYF; cdr3_nt: TGTGCCAGCGGCTCAACTAGCGGGAGGGTCTACGAGCAGTACTTC
clone_size: NA; j_call: TRBJ1-1; v_call: TRBV7-2; d_call: NA; cdr3_aa: CASSYWNTEAFF; cdr3_nt: TGTGCCAGCAGCTACTGGAACACTGAAGCTTTCTTT
clone_size: NA; j_call: TRBJ2-1; v_call: TRBV4-3; d_call: NA; cdr3_aa: CASSQYRRSSYNEQFF; cdr3_nt: TGCGCCAGCAGCCAATACAGGCGGTCCTCCTACAATGAGCAGTTCTTC
clone_size: NA; j_call: TRBJ2-1; v_call: TRBV30; d_call: NA; cdr3_aa: CAWSSIETSEQFF; cdr3_nt: TGTGCCTGGAGTAGTATAGAGACGAGTGAGCAGTTCTTC
clone_size: NA; j_call: TRBJ1-2; v_call: TRBV27; d_call: TRBD1; cdr3_aa: CASSYRGGYTF; cdr3_nt: TGTGCCAGCAGTTACAGGGGCGGCTACACCTTC
clone_size: NA; j_call: TRBJ1-1; v_call: TRBV14; d_call: NA; cdr3_aa: CASSLTGVAAAFF; cdr3_nt: TGTGCCAGCAGCCTGACGGGTGTTGCAGCGGCTTTCTTT
clone_size: NA; j_call: TRBJ2-7; v_call: TRBV10-3; d_call: TRBD2; cdr3_aa: CAISVYAGAYEQYF; cdr3_nt: TGTGCCATCAGTGTTTATGCGGGAGCCTACGAGCAGTACTTC
clone_size: NA; j_call: TRBJ2-7; v_call: TRBV7-9; d_call: TRBD2; cdr3_aa: CASLGGNEQYF; cdr3_nt: TGTGCCAGTCTCGGGGGGAACGAGCAGTACTTC
clone_size: NA; j_call: TRBJ2-1; v_call: TRBV5-8; d_call: NA; cdr3_aa: CASRDPNEQFF; cdr3_nt: TGTGCCAGCAGGGACCCCAATGAGCAGTTCTTC